This section outlines one T cell receptor (beta chain) sequence together with its context. This record comes from a study of shared clonotypes between healthy human individuals. Trimming took off 2 bases at V and 8 bases at J, with 15 bases between the two ends. The CDR3 is 14 residues long. The germline V gene has CDR1 GTSNPN and CDR2 SVGIG (reference sequence). Data came from immunoSEQ multiplex PCR; TCRdb stores just in-frame clones and leaves some out. The sample shows roughly 2.6 million clones, 85% to 95% of them seen only once. The chain couples TRBV30 to TRBJ1-4, with D unclear. Sample: naive CD4+ T cells sorted from blood. Subset noted: CD45RA+ positively selected. The receptor comes from a young man in good health. The CDR3 coding sequence is TGTGCCTGGAGTAGCCCACGGTTGTCGGAAAAACTGTTTTTT. Its translation is CAWSSPRLSEKLFF.